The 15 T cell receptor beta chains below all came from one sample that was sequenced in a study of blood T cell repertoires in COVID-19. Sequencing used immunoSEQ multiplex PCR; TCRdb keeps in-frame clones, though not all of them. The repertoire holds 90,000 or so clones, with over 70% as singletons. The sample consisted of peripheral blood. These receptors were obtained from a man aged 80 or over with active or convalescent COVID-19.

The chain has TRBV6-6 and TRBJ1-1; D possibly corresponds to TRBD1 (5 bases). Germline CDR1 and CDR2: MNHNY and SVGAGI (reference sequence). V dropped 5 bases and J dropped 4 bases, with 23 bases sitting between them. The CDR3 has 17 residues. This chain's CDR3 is CASSPPRPFQGSTEAFF. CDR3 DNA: TGTGCCAGCAGTCCGCCCCGACCTTTCCAGGGTAGCACTGAAGCTTTCTTT.

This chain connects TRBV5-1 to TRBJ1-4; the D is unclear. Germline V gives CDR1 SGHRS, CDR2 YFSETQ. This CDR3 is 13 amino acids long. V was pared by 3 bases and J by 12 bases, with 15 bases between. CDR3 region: CASSSGPTGELFF. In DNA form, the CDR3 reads TGCGCCAGCAGCTCTGGTCCCACCGGGGAACTGTTTTTT.

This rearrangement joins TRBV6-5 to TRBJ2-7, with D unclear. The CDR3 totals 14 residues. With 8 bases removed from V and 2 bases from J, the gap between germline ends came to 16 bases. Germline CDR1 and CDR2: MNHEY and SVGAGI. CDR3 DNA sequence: TGTGCCAGCTCGGGTCCCCCCGGAGCCTACGAGCAGTACTTC. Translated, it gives CASSGPPGAYEQYF.

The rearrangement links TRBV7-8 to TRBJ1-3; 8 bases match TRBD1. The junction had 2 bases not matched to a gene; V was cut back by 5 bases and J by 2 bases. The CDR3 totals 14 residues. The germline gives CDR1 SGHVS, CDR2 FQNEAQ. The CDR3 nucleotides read TGTGCCAGCAGCCCGACAGGGGCTGGAAACACCATATATTTT. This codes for CASSPTGAGNTIYF.

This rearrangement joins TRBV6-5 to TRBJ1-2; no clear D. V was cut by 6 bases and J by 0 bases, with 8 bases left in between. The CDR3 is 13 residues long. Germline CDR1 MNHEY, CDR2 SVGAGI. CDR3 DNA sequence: TGTGCCAGCAGAAGAGGAGCTAACTATGGCTACACCTTC. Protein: CASRRGANYGYTF.

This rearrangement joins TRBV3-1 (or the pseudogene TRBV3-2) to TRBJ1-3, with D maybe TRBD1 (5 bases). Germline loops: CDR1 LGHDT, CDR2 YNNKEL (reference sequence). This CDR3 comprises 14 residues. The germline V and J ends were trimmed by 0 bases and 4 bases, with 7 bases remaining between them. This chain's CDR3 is CASSQDRTGNTIYF. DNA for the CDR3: TGTGCCAGCAGCCAAGATCGGACAGGAAACACCATATATTTT.

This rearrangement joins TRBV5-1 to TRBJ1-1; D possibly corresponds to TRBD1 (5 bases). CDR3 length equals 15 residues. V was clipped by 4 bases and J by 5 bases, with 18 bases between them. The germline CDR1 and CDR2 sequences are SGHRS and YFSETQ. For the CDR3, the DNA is TGCGCCAGCAGCCCTGATGGGGGGACTGGGACTGAAGCTTTCTTT. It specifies CASSPDGGTGTEAFF. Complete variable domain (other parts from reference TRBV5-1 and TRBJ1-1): KAGVTQTPRYLIKTRGQQVTLSCSPISGHRSVSWYQQTPGQGLQFLFEYFSETQRNKGNFPGRFSGRQFSNSRSEMNVSTLELGDSALYLCASSPDGGTGTEAFFGQGTRLTVV.

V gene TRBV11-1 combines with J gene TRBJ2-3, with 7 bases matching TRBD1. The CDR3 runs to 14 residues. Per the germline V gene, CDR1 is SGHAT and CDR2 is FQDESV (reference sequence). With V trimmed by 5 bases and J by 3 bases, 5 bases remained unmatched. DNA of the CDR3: TGTGCCAGCAGCCCCGGGACAGCTACAGATACGCAGTATTTT. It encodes CASSPGTATDTQYF.

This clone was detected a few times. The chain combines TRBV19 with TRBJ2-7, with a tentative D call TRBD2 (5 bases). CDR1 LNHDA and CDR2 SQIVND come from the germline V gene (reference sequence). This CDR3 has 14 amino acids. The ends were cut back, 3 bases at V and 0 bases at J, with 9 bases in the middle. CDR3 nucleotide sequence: TGTGCCAGTAGTATCCGGGGTCCCTCCTACGAGCAGTACTTC. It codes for CASSIRGPSYEQYF.

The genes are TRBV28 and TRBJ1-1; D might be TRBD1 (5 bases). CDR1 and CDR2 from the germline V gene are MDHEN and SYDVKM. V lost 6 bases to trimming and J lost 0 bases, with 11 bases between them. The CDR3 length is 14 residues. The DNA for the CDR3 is TGTGCCAGCAGGATTGACAGTTTGAACACTGAAGCTTTCTTT. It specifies CASRIDSLNTEAFF.

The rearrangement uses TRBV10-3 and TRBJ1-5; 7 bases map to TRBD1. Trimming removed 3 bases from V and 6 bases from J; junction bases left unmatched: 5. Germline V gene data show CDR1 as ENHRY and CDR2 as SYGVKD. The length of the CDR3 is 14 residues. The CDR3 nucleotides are TGTGCCATCAGTGAAGAGACAGGGTCTCAGCCCCAGCATTTT. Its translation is CAISEETGSQPQHF.

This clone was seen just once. CDR3: CASSLARTGVLVTGANVLTF. In DNA form, the CDR3 reads TGTGCCAGCAGCTTGGCCAGGACAGGGGTCCTCGTTACTGGGGCCAACGTCCTGACTTTC. This rearrangement joins TRBV5-4 to TRBJ2-6; TRBD1 matches 9 bases. Germline values: CDR1 SGHNT, CDR2 YYREEE (reference sequence). The CDR3 sequence is 20 residues long. Trimming at V came to 0 bases and at J to 2 bases, leaving 12 bases not matched to a gene.

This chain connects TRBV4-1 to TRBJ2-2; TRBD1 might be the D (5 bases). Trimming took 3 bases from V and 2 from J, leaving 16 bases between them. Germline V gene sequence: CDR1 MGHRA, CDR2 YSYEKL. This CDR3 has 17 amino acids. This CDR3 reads CASSHQRGRVNTGELFF. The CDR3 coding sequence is TGCGCCAGCAGCCACCAAAGGGGCAGGGTCAACACCGGGGAGCTGTTTTTT.

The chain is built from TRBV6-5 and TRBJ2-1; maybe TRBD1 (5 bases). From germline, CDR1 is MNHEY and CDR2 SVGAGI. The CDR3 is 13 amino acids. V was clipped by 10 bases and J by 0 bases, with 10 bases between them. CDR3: CAIGESSYNEQFF. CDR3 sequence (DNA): TGTGCCATAGGGGAAAGCTCCTACAATGAGCAGTTCTTC.

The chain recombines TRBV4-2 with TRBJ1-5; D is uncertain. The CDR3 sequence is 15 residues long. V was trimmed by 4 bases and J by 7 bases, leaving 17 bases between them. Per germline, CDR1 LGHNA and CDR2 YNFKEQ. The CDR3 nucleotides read TGTGCCAGCAGCCCCGGCCTGGCCGGCGGGCAGCCCCAGCATTTT. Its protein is CASSPGLAGGQPQHF.